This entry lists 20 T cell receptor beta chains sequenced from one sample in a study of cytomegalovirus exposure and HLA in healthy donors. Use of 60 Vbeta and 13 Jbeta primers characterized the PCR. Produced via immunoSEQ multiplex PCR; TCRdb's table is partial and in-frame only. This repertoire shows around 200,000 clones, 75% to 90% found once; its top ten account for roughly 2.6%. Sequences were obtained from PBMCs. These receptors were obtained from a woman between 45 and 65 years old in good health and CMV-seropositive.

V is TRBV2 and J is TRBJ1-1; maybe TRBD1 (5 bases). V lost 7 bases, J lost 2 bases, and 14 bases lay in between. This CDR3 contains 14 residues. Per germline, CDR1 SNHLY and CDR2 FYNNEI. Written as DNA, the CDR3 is TGTGCCAGCATCCCAAACAGGCCCAACACTGAAGCTTTCTTT. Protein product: CASIPNRPNTEAFF.

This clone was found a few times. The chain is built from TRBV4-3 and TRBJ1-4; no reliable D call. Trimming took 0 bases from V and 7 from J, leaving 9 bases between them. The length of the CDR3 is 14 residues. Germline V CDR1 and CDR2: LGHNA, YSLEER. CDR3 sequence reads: CASSQDRSGEKLFF. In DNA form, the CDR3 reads TGCGCCAGCAGCCAAGACAGAAGTGGTGAAAAACTGTTTTTT.

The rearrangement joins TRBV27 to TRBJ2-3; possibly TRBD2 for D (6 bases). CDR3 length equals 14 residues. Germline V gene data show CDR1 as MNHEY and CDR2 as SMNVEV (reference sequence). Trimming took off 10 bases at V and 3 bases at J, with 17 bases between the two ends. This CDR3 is CATISGLITDTQYF. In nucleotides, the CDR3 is TGTGCCACTATTTCGGGACTGATTACAGATACGCAGTATTTT.

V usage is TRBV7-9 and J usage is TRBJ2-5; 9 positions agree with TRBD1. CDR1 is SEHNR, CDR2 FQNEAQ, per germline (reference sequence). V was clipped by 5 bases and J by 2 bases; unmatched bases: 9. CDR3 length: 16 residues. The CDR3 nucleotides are TGTGCCAGCAGCCGTCTCCGGACAGGGGAGCAAGAGACCCAGTACTTC. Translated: CASSRLRTGEQETQYF.

The CDR3 DNA is TGTGCCAGCAGCCAACAGGGCATCGGGGAGCTGTTTTTT. Translated: CASSQQGIGELFF. The V call is TRBV5-6, the J call TRBJ2-2; the D gene is possibly TRBD1 (6 bases). The V gene's germline CDR1 is SGHDT and CDR2 YYEEEE. The V end lost 4 bases, the J end lost 7 bases, and 11 bases lay between the germline ends. CDR3 length: 13 amino acids.

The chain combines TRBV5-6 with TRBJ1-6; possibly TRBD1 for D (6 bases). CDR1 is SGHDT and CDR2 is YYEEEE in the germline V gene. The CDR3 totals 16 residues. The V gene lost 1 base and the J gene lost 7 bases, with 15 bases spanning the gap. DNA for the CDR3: TGTGCCAGCAGCTTGTCACCGACAGGTCTCAATTCACCCCTCCACTTT. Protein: CASSLSPTGLNSPLHF.

The CDR3 region is CASSLERGGWETQYF. The CDR3 DNA follows: TGTGCCAGCAGCTTAGAGCGGGGGGGCTGGGAGACCCAGTACTTC. The chain combines TRBV11-2 with TRBJ2-5; the match to TRBD2 covers 9 bases. The CDR3 is made up of 15 amino acids. Germline V gene data show CDR1 as SGHAT and CDR2 as FQNNGV. The V gene end was trimmed by 0 bases and the J gene end by 5 bases; junction bases not matched to a gene: 4.

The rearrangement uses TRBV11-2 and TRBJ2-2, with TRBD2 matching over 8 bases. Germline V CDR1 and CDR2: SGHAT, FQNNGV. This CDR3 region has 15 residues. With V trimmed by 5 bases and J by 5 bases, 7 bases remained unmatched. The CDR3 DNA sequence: TGTGCCAGCAGCCCTATAGCGGGACGGACCGGGGAGCTGTTTTTT. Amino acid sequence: CASSPIAGRTGELFF.

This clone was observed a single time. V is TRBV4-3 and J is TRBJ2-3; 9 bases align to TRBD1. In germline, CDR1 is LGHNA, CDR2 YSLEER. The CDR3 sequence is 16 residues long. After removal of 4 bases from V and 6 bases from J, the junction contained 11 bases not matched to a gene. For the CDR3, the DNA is TGCGCCAGCAGCCTGCAGGGACAGGGTGGTTTGGATACGCAGTATTTT. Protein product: CASSLQGQGGLDTQYF.

The CDR3 protein is CASSRTSGGNNEQFF. The CDR3 DNA is TGTGCCAGCAGCCGAACTAGCGGGGGCAACAATGAGCAGTTCTTC. V usage is TRBV11-2 and J usage is TRBJ2-1; 11 bases map to TRBD2. Germline V CDR1 and CDR2: SGHAT, FQNNGV. CDR3 length: 15 amino acids. The V gene end was trimmed by 5 bases and the J gene end by 5 bases; junction bases not matched to a gene: 5.

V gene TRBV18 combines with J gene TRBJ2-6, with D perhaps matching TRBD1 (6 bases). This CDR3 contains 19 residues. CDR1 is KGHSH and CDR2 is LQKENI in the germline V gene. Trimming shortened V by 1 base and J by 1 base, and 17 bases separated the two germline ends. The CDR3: CASSPLLSRGRSGANVLTF. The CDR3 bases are TGTGCCAGCTCACCACTTTTAAGCAGGGGCCGTTCTGGGGCCAACGTCCTGACTTTC. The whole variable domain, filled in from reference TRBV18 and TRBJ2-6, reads NAGVMQNPRHLVRRRGQEARLRCSPMKGHSHVYWYRQLPEEGLKFMVYLQKENIIDESGMPKERFSAEFPKEGPSILRIQQVVRGDSAAYFCASSPLLSRGRSGANVLTFGAGSRLTVL.

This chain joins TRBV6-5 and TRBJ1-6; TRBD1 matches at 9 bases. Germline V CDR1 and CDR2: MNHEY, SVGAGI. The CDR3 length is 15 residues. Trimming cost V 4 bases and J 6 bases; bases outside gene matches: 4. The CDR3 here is CASSLGQGGNSPLHF. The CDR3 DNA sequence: TGTGCCAGCAGTTTGGGACAGGGTGGTAATTCACCCCTCCACTTT.

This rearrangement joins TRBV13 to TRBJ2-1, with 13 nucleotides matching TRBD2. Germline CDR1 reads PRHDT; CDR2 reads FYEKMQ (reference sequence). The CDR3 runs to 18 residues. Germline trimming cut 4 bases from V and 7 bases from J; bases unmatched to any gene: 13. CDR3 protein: CASSSTTRLAGGRNEQFF. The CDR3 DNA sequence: TGTGCCAGCAGCTCCACCACCCGACTAGCGGGGGGACGGAATGAGCAGTTCTTC. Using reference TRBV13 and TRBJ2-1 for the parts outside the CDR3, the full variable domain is AAGVIQSPRHLIKEKRETATLKCYPIPRHDTVYWYQQGPGQDPQFLISFYEKMQSDKGSIPDRFSAQQFSDYHSELNMSSLELGDSALYFCASSSTTRLAGGRNEQFFGPGTRLTVL.

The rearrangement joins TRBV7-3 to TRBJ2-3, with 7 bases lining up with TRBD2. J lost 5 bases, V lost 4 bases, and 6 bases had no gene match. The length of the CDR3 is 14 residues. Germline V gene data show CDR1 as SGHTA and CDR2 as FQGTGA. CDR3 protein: CASSSQGRGDTQYF. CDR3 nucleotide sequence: TGTGCCAGCAGCTCCCAAGGGAGGGGAGATACGCAGTATTTT.

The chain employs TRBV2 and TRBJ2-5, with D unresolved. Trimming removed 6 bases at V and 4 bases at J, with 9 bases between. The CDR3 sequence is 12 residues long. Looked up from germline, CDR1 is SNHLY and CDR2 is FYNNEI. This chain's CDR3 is CASRSEGETQYF. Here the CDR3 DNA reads TGTGCCAGCAGGAGCGAAGGAGAGACCCAGTACTTC.

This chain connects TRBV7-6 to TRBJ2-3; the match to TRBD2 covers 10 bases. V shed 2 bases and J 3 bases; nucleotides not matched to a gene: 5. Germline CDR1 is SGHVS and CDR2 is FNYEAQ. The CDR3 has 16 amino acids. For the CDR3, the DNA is TGTGCCAGCAGCTTAATTCCTAGCGGGGGAACAGATACGCAGTATTTT. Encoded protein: CASSLIPSGGTDTQYF.

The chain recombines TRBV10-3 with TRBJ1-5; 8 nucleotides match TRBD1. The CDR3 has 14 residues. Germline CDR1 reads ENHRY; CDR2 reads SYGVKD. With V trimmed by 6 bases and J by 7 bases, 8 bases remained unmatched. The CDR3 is CAIRADREDQPQHF. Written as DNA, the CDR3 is TGTGCCATCAGGGCGGACAGGGAGGACCAGCCCCAGCATTTT.

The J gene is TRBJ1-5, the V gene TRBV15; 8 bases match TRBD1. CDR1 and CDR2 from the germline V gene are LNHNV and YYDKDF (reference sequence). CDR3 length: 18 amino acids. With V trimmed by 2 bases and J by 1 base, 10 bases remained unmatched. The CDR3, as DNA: TGTGCCACCAGCAGATCCCTCGGACAGGGTAAAAGCAATCAGCCCCAGCATTTT. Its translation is CATSRSLGQGKSNQPQHF. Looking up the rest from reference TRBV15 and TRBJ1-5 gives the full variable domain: DAMVIQNPRYQVTQFGKPVTLSCSQTLNHNVMYWYQQKSSQAPKLLFHYYDKDFNNEADTPDNFQSRRPNTSFCFLDIRSPGLGDTAMYLCATSRSLGQGKSNQPQHFGDGTRLSIL.

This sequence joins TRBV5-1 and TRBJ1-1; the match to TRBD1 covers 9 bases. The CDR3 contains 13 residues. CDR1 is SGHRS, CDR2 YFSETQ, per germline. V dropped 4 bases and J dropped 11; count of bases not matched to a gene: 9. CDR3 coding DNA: TGCGCCAGCAGCGCACGGACAGGGGATTGGGCTTTCTTT. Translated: CASSARTGDWAFF.

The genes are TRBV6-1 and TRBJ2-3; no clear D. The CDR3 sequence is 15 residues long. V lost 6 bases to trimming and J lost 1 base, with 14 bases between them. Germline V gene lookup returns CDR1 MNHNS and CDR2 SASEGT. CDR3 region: CASSRSLAGTDTQYF. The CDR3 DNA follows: TGTGCCAGCAGCCGGTCGTTGGCGGGCACAGATACGCAGTATTTT.